The entry below describes one TCR beta chain. Antigen: not known. The sample originates from a study of beta chain features in type 1 diabetes. Study context: Across the samples, over 85 million sorted cells were examined in total.

The investigators reverse transcribed all of the isolated RNA, so they sequenced expressed TCRB transcripts. Here immunoSEQ multiplex PCR was the method, and the copy in TCRdb shows in-frame clones only, minus some. This sample has about 150,000 clones; around 9.7% occur once, and the top ten carry around 0.64%. General study results and limits: Significant though moderate, a shortening of TCRB CDR3s appeared in all four CD4+ subsets of Type 1 diabetes patients.

Source material: central memory CD4+ T cells from blood. This TCR was recovered from a woman in her thirties with type 1 diabetes.

CDR3 in amino acids: CASRRGWGNTIYF. The CDR3 region has the DNA TGTGCCAGCCGACGGGGGTGGGGAAACACCATATATTTT. V usage is TRBV7-8 and J usage is TRBJ1-3, with D perhaps TRBD1 (5 bases). The CDR3 covers 13 residues. Looked up from germline, CDR1 is SGHVS and CDR2 is FQNEAQ. V was shortened by 8 bases and J by 4 bases, with 12 bases between the two germline ends. The whole variable domain, remainder taken from reference TRBV7-8 and TRBJ1-3, is GAGVSQSPRYKVAKRGQDVALRCDPISGHVSLFWYQQALGQGPEFLTYFQNEAQLDKSGLPSDRFFAERPEGSVSTLKIQRTQQEDSAVYLCASRRGWGNTIYFGEGSWLTVV.